Listed below are T cell receptor beta chains from one sample, sequenced in a study of blood T cell repertoires in COVID-19. Profiled with immunoSEQ multiplex PCR; TCRdb holds only in-frame clones, not every one. The sample holds under 200,000 clones, about 85% seen once. The sample consisted of peripheral blood. The receptors were gathered from a man in his forties or fifties with acute or convalescent COVID-19. Each CDR3 is given with its conserved first and last residue. The D gene is left open where the match is weak. The listing skips clone size in some rows; elsewhere it reads once, few, many or a size class.

v_call	j_call	clone_size	d_call	cdr3_aa	cdr3_nt
TRBV9	TRBJ1-2	.	.	CASSPQGTPLEGYTF	TGTGCCAGCAGCCCTCAGGGTACCCCCTTGGAAGGCTACACCTTC
TRBV7-9	TRBJ1-1	.	.	CASSLGRVNTEAFF	TGTGCCAGCAGCTTAGGGCGGGTGAACACTGAAGCTTTCTTT
TRBV7-3	TRBJ2-2	.	.	CASSSKQGAKPNTGELFF	TGTGCCAGCAGCTCCAAACAGGGAGCCAAACCGAACACCGGGGAGCTGTTTTTT
TRBV5-6	TRBJ2-7	.	TRBD1	CASNRQGAGEQYF	TGTGCCAGCAACCGACAGGGGGCAGGTGAGCAGTACTTC
TRBV11-2	TRBJ1-1	.	.	CASSSYPRGKTNTEAFF	TGTGCCAGCAGCTCATACCCTCGGGGGAAAACGAACACTGAAGCTTTCTTT
TRBV18	TRBJ1-1	.	.	CASSPRLAGGRPGDEAFF	TGTGCCAGCTCACCACGCCTGGCGGGGGGGCGCCCCGGGGATGAAGCTTTCTTT
TRBV7-2	TRBJ2-5	.	.	CASSLVGGQETQYF	TGTGCCAGCAGCTTAGTTGGCGGGCAAGAGACCCAGTACTTC
TRBV11-2	TRBJ2-5	.	.	CASSLRPAGLETQYF	TGTGCCAGCAGCTTGAGGCCCGCGGGGTTAGAGACCCAGTACTTC
TRBV27	TRBJ2-1	.	TRBD2	CASSLLAGGVNEQFF	TGTGCCAGCAGTCTACTAGCGGGGGGTGTAAATGAGCAGTTCTTC
TRBV6-6	TRBJ1-1	.	.	CASSYLQGAFF	TGTGCCAGCAGTTACCTCCAGGGAGCTTTCTTT
TRBV27	TRBJ2-2	few	.	CASKRGFGELFF	TGTGCCAGCAAGAGGGGGTTCGGGGAGCTGTTTTTT
TRBV14	TRBJ2-7	.	TRBD2	CVTLPSGGYEQYF	TGTGTTACACTCCCTAGCGGGGGCTACGAGCAGTACTTC
TRBV6-1	TRBJ1-2	few	.	CASSELKLTNYGYTF	TGTGCCAGCAGTGAACTTAAGCTAACGAACTATGGCTACACCTTC
TRBV7-9	TRBJ2-5	once	TRBD2	CASSSGTTYQETQYF	TGTGCCAGCAGCAGTGGGACTACGTACCAAGAGACCCAGTACTTC
TRBV28	TRBJ2-2	.	.	CASTQARGAGELFF	TGTGCCAGCACGCAGGCTCGGGGTGCCGGGGAGCTGTTTTTT
TRBV11-2	TRBJ2-1	.	TRBD2	CASSLVYGGTSGTILEQFF	TGTGCCAGCAGCTTAGTCTACGGGGGGACTAGCGGAACCATTCTTGAGCAGTTCTTC
TRBV6-1	TRBJ1-4	.	.	CASSEALPGTNEKLFF	TGTGCCAGCAGTGAAGCGCTTCCCGGGACTAATGAAAAACTGTTTTTT
TRBV28	TRBJ1-1	.	.	CASSFVFPDTEAFF	TGTGCCAGCAGTTTTGTCTTCCCAGACACTGAAGCTTTCTTT
TRBV15	TRBJ2-7	.	TRBD2	CATSRDSGGIGYEQYF	TGTGCCACCAGCAGAGATTCGGGGGGTATTGGTTACGAGCAGTACTTC
TRBV28	TRBJ1-6	few	TRBD1	CASRTDGGQGNSPLHF	TGTGCCAGCAGGACCGACGGAGGACAGGGAAATTCACCCCTCCACTTT
TRBV6-2/TRBV6-3	TRBJ1-2	.	.	CASSYANYGYTF	TGTGCCAGCAGTTACGCGAACTATGGCTACACCTTC
TRBV19	TRBJ2-3	.	TRBD2	CASSFRTTSGGNTDTQYF	TGTGCCAGTAGTTTCCGCACCACTAGCGGGGGAAACACAGATACGCAGTATTTT